The rows below give T cell receptor beta chains drawn from one sample of a study of blood T cell repertoires in COVID-19. Sequencing used immunoSEQ multiplex PCR; TCRdb keeps in-frame clones, though not all of them. There are hundreds of thousands of clones in the sample; around 88% occur only once, and around 6.5% lies in the top ten. The material sequenced was peripheral blood. Receptor source: a woman in her twenties or thirties with COVID-19, enrolled during active disease. Each CDR3 is given with its conserved first and last residue. A D gene is named only where the DNA matches it firmly. Only some rows state a clone size, as once, few, many or a class for expanded clones.

>TRBJ1-1|TRBV19|.|TRBD1
TGTGCCAGTAGTATCGGACAGGGGAACACTGAAGCTTTCTTT
CASSIGQGNTEAFF
>TRBJ1-2|TRBV7-2|.|.
TGTGCCAGCAGCTCCCCGGGACAATTGTATGGCTACACCTTC
CASSSPGQLYGYTF
>TRBJ2-6|TRBV6-6|.|.
TGTGCCAGCAGTATATGGACAGTCTCTGGGGCCAACGTCCTGACTTTC
CASSIWTVSGANVLTF
>TRBJ2-5|TRBV29-1|once|TRBD2
TGCAGCGTTGCTGACCTAGCGGGGGTCGGCGCGGAGACCCAGTACTTC
CSVADLAGVGAETQYF
>TRBJ2-3|TRBV19|.|TRBD2
TGTGCCAGTAGGGTACTAGCGGGAGAAACAGATACGCAGTATTTT
CASRVLAGETDTQYF
>TRBJ1-3|TRBV19|.|TRBD1
TGTGCCAGTAGCCGGCGACAGGGGGAGAGTGGAAACACCATATATTTT
CASSRRQGESGNTIYF
>TRBJ2-3|TRBV5-1|.|.
TGCGCCAGCAGCTTGGGTCGAGCCACAGATACGCAGTATTTT
CASSLGRATDTQYF
>TRBJ1-1|TRBV7-9|.|TRBD1
TGTGCCAGCAGCCCCACAGGGGACCCTGAAGCTTTCTTT
CASSPTGDPEAFF
>TRBJ2-3|TRBV9|.|TRBD1
TGTGCCAGCAGCGTAGGAGAGTATTGGGACAGGGGATGGAGCACAGATACGCAGTATTTT
CASSVGEYWDRGWSTDTQYF
>TRBJ2-1|TRBV14|once|TRBD2
TGTGCCAGCAGCCAAACCGGGACTAGCGGGAGAGCACCGTACAATGAGCAGTTCTTC
CASSQTGTSGRAPYNEQFF
>TRBJ2-7|TRBV7-6|few|TRBD1
TGTGCCAGCAGCTTCAAACCCGGGACAGGGAGCTACGAGCAGTACTTC
CASSFKPGTGSYEQYF
>TRBJ2-1|TRBV5-1|once|TRBD2
TGCGCCAGCAGCTCCCGACTAGCGGGGTTCCAAGGGGGTGAGCAGTTCTTC
CASSSRLAGFQGGEQFF
>TRBJ1-5|TRBV4-2|.|.
TGTGCCAGCAGCCAAGAATCTCTACGAGAGCCCCAGCATTTT
CASSQESLREPQHF
>TRBJ2-3|TRBV5-4|.|TRBD1
TGTGCCAGCAGCTTGGGAAGGACAGGGAGCGCAGATACGCAGTATTTT
CASSLGRTGSADTQYF
>TRBJ2-3|TRBV4-1|.|.
TGCGCCAGCAGCCAATACCGGGACACCCTCCCCGCGGCAGATACGCAGTATTTT
CASSQYRDTLPAADTQYF
>TRBJ2-3|TRBV4-3|.|TRBD2
TGCGCCAGCAGCCAAGATCCAGCGGGGGGCTTCGATACGCAGTATTTT
CASSQDPAGGFDTQYF
>TRBJ2-2|TRBV6-6|.|TRBD2
TGTGCCAGTGAGACTAGCGGGGACATGAACACCGGGGAGCTGTTTTTT
CASETSGDMNTGELFF
>TRBJ1-1|TRBV5-8|.|TRBD1
TGTGCCAGCAGGTTAGCGGGACAGGGGGCCACTGAAGCTTTCTTT
CASRLAGQGATEAFF
>TRBJ2-7|TRBV5-1|.|.
TGCGCCAGCAGCTTGGATTACACCTACGAGCAGTACTTC
CASSLDYTYEQYF
>TRBJ1-2|TRBV15|.|.
TGTGCCACCAGCAGAGGGGGCGATGGCTACACCTTC
CATSRGGDGYTF
>TRBJ2-3|TRBV7-8|.|TRBD1
TGTGCCAGCAGCCCCTGGGACAGGAGGGGGACAGATACGCAGTATTTT
CASSPWDRRGTDTQYF
>TRBJ1-6|TRBV5-1|.|TRBD1
TGCGCCAGCAGCCCAACGGGACAGGGGGCAGCAGGGATCAATTCACCCCTCCACTTT
CASSPTGQGAAGINSPLHF
>TRBJ1-3|TRBV19|.|.
TGTGCCAGTAGCCCCCGGACAGCAAGTATTGGAAACACCATATATTTT
CASSPRTASIGNTIYF
>TRBJ2-1|TRBV11-3|.|.
TGTGCCAGCAGCTTAAGTGGCGGGGCCTACAATGAGCAGTTCTTC
CASSLSGGAYNEQFF
>TRBJ2-7|TRBV7-2|many|TRBD2
TGTGCCAGCAGCTGGGGGACTAGCCGGGGCGAGCAGTACTTC
CASSWGTSRGEQYF
>TRBJ1-2|TRBV11-2|once|TRBD1
TGTGCCAGCAGCTTAACTGGGACAGTCTATGGCTACACCTTC
CASSLTGTVYGYTF